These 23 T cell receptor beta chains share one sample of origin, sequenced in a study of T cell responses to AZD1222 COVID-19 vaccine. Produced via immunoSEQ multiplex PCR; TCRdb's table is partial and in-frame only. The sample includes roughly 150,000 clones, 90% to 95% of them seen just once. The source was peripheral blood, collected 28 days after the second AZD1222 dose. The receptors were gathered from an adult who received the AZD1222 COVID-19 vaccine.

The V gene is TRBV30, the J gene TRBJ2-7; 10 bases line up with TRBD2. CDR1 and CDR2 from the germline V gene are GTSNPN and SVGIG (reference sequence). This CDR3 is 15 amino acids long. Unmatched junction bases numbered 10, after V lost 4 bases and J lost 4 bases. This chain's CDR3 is CAWTSSGSAKYEQYF. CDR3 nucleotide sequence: TGTGCCTGGACTTCTAGCGGGAGTGCGAAGTACGAGCAGTACTTC.

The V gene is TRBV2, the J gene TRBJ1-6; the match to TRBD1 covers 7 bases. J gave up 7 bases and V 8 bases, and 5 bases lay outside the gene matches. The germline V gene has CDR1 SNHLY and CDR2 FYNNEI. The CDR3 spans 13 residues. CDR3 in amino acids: CASRGGGNSPLHF. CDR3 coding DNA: TGTGCCAGCCGGGGAGGGGGCAATTCACCCCTCCACTTT.

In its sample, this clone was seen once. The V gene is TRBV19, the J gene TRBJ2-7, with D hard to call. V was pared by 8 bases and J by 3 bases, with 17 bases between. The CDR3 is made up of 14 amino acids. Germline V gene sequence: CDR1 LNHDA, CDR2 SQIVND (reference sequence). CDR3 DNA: TGTGCCAGTCGCAGCCCCCTCAACAGCTACGAGCAGTACTTC. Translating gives CASRSPLNSYEQYF.

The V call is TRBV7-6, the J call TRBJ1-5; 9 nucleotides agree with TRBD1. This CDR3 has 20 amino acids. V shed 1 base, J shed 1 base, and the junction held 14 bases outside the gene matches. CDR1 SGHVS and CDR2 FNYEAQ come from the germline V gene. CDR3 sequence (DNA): TGTGCCAGCAGCTTAGAGGGGACAGGGTCGAACCTCTTGAGCAATCAGCCCCAGCATTTT. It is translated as CASSLEGTGSNLLSNQPQHF.

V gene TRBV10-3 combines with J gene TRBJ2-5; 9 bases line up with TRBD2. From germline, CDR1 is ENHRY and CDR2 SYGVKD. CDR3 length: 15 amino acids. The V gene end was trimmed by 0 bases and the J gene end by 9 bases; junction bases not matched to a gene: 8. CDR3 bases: TGTGCCATCAGTGAGTCACAGGGACTAGCCTTACCCCAGTACTTC. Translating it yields CAISESQGLALPQYF.

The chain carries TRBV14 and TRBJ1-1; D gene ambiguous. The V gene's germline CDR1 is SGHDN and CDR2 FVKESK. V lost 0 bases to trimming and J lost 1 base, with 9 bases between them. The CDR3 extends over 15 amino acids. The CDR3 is CASSQDLGWNTEAFF. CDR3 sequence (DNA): TGTGCCAGCAGCCAAGATCTTGGGTGGAACACTGAAGCTTTCTTT. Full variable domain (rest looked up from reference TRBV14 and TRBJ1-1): EAGVTQFPSHSVIEKGQTVTLRCDPISGHDNLYWYRRVMGKEIKFLLHFVKESKQDESGMPNNRFLAERTGGTYSTLKVQPAELEDSGVYFCASSQDLGWNTEAFFGQGTRLTVV.

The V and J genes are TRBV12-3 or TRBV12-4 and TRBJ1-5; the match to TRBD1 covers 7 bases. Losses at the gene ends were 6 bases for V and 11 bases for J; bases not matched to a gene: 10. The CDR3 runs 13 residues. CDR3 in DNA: TGTGCCAGCAGCTCGACAGGGCCCTTGGCCCAGCATTTT. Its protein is CASSSTGPLAQHF.

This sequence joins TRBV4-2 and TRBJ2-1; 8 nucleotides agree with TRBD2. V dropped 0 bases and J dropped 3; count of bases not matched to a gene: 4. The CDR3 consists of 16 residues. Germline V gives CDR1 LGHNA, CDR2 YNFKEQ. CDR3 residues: CASSQEPAGVYNEQFF. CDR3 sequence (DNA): TGTGCCAGCAGCCAAGAACCAGCGGGAGTCTACAATGAGCAGTTCTTC.

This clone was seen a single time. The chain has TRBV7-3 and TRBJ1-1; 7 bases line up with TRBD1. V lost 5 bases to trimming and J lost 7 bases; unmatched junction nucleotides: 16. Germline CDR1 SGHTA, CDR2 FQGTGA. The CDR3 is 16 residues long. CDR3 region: CASSISGGTYTFEAFF. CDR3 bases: TGTGCCAGCAGCATCTCAGGGGGAACCTACACCTTTGAAGCTTTCTTT.

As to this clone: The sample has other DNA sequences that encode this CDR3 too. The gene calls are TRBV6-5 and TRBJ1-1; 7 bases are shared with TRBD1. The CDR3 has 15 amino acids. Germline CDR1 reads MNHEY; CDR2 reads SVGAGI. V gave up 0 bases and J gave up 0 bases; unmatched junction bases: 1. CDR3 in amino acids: CASSYSTGMNTEAFF. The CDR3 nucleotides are TGTGCCAGCAGTTACTCGACAGGGATGAACACTGAAGCTTTCTTT.

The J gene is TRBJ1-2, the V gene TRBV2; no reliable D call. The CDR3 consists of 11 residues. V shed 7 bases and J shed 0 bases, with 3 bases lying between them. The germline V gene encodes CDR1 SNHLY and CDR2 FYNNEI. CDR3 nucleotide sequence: TGTGCCAGCAAAGCTAACTATGGCTACACCTTC. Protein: CASKANYGYTF.

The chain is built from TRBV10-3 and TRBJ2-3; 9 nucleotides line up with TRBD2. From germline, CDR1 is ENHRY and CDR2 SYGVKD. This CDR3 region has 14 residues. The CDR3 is CATLAGSPRDTQYF. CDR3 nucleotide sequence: TGTGCTACCCTAGCGGGATCCCCTAGGGATACGCAGTATTTT.

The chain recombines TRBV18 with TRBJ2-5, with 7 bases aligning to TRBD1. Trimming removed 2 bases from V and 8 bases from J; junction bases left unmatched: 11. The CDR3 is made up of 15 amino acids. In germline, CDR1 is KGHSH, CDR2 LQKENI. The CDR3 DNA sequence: TGTGCCAGCTCACCAGGGACAGCCTTTTCCGACACCCAGTACTTC. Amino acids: CASSPGTAFSDTQYF.

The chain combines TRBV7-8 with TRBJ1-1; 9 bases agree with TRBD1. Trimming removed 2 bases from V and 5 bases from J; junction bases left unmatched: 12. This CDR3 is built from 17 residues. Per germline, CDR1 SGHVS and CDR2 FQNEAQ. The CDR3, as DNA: TGTGCCAGCAGCTTAAGGGGCCCCGGACAGGGGAGGACTGAAGCTTTCTTT. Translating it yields CASSLRGPGQGRTEAFF. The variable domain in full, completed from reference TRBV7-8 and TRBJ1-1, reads GAGVSQSPRYKVAKRGQDVALRCDPISGHVSLFWYQQALGQGPEFLTYFQNEAQLDKSGLPSDRFFAERPEGSVSTLKIQRTQQEDSAVYLCASSLRGPGQGRTEAFFGQGTRLTVV.

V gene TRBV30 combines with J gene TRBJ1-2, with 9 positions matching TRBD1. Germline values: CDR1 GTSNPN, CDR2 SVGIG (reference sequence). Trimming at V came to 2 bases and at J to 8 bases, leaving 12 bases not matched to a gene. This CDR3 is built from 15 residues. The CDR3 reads CAWSTGQGRIVGYTF. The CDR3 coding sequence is TGTGCCTGGAGTACCGGACAGGGGAGAATAGTGGGCTACACCTTC.

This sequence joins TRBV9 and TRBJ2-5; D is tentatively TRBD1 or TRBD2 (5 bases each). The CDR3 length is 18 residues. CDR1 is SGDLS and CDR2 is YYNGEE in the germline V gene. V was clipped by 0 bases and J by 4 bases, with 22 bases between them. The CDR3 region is CASSVGAAGSSGRETQYF. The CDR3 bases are TGTGCCAGCAGCGTAGGGGCGGCAGGGTCCTCGGGAAGAGAGACCCAGTACTTC.

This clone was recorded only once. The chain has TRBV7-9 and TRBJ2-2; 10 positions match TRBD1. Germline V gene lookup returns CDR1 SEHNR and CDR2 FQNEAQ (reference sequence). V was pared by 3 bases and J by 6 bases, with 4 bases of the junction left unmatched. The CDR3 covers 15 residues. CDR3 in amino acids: CASSLTGGASGELFF. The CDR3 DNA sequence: TGTGCCAGCAGCTTGACAGGGGGCGCATCCGGGGAGCTGTTTTTT.

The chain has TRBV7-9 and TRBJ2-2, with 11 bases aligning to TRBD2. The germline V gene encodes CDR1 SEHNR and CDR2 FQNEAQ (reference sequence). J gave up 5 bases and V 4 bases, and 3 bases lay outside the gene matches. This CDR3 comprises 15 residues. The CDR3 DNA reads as TGTGCCAGCAGCTCAACTAGCGGGAGAACCGGGGAGCTGTTTTTT. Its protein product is CASSSTSGRTGELFF.

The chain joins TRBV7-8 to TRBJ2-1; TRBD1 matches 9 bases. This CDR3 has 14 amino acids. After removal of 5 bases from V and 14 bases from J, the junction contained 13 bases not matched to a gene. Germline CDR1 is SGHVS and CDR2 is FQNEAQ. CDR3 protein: CASSTGTGMEKKFF. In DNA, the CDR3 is TGTGCCAGCAGCACTGGGACAGGGATGGAAAAAAAGTTCTTC. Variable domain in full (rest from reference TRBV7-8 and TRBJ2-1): GAGVSQSPRYKVAKRGQDVALRCDPISGHVSLFWYQQALGQGPEFLTYFQNEAQLDKSGLPSDRFFAERPEGSVSTLKIQRTQQEDSAVYLCASSTGTGMEKKFFGPGTRLTVL.

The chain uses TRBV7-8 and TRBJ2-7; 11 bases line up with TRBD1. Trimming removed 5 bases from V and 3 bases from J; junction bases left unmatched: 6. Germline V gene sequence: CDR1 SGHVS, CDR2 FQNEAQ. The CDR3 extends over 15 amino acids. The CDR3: CASSLSGTGGYEQYF. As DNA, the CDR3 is TGTGCCAGCAGCCTGTCCGGGACAGGGGGCTACGAGCAGTACTTC.

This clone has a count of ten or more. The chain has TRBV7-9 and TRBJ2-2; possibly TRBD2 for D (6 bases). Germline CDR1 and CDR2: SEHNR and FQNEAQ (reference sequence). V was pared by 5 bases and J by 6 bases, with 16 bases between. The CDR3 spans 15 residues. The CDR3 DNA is TGTGCCAGCAGCCCCCGGACTACCCTTGCCGGGGAGCTGTTTTTT. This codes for CASSPRTTLAGELFF.

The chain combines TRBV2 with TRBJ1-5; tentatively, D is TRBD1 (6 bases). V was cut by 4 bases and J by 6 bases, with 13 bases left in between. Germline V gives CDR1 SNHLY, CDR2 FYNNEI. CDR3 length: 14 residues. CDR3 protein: CASSGDQGPQPQHF. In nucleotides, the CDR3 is TGTGCCAGCAGTGGGGATCAGGGGCCTCAGCCCCAGCATTTT.

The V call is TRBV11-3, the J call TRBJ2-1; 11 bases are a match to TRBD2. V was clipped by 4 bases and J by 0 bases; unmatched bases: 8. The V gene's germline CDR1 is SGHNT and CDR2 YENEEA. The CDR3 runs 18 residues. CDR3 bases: TGTGCCAGCAGCTCCCTCGGGACTAGCGGAAGCTCCTACAATGAGCAGTTCTTC. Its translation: CASSSLGTSGSSYNEQFF.